These 6 T cell receptor beta chains originate from one sample sequenced in a study of T cell responses to AZD1222 COVID-19 vaccine. Sequencing was performed with immunoSEQ multiplex PCR; in TCRdb, only in-frame clones are kept and a portion is missing. The table records over 85,000 clones, approximately 90% of them present only once. Sequenced material: peripheral blood, taken 28 days after the second AZD1222 dose. These receptors all come from an adult who received the AZD1222 COVID-19 vaccine.

The chain employs TRBV7-2 and TRBJ2-5; 8 positions agree with TRBD2. Trimming removed 5 bases from V and 10 bases from J; junction bases left unmatched: 9. The CDR3 is 13 amino acids. Germline V CDR1 and CDR2: SGHTA, FQGNSA. Here the CDR3 DNA reads TGTGCCAGCAGCCGGGGGGGGTTTCGTGACCAGTACTTC. Its translation is CASSRGGFRDQYF.

The V and J genes are TRBV3-1 (or the pseudogene TRBV3-2) and TRBJ1-2; D remains ambiguous. CDR3 length equals 12 residues. Germline V gene data show CDR1 as LGHDT and CDR2 as YNNKEL (reference sequence). Between the trimmed V and J ends, which lost 1 base and 6 bases, there was a span of 6 bases. DNA of the CDR3: TGTGCCAGCAGCCAAGCATCGGATGGCTACACCTTC. Translating it yields CASSQASDGYTF.

This chain joins TRBV27 and TRBJ2-1; no clear D. The CDR3 sequence is 15 residues long. Trimming removed 0 bases at V and 10 bases at J, with 16 bases between. CDR1 is MNHEY, CDR2 SMNVEV, per germline (reference sequence). In nucleotides, the CDR3 is TGTGCCAGCAGTTTATCGAACGCACTTCCCGGCGAGCAGTTCTTC. This sequence encodes CASSLSNALPGEQFF.

The chain has TRBV7-8 and TRBJ2-3; TRBD1 agrees at 8 bases. V shed 5 bases, J shed 4 bases, and the junction held 14 bases outside the gene matches. Germline CDR1 reads SGHVS; CDR2 reads FQNEAQ. The CDR3 is 17 amino acids. For the CDR3, the DNA is TGTGCCAGCAGCCCAGTGGGTTATGCAGGGGGCGCAGATACGCAGTATTTT. Its translation: CASSPVGYAGGADTQYF.

V gene TRBV7-8 combines with J gene TRBJ1-2; D might be TRBD1 (6 bases). CDR3 size: 14 residues. CDR1 is SGHVS, CDR2 FQNEAQ, per germline. Trimming left V 5 bases short and J 0 bases short, with 10 bases between. The CDR3 DNA reads as TGTGCCAGCAGCGCGGACAGAACTAACTATGGCTACACCTTC. Its translation: CASSADRTNYGYTF.

This chain links TRBV6-5 with TRBJ2-7; no clear D. Looked up from germline, CDR1 is MNHEY and CDR2 is SVGAGI. CDR3 length equals 12 residues. V was clipped by 8 bases and J by 0 bases, with 8 bases between them. The CDR3 loop reads CASHSSSYEQYF. Here the CDR3 DNA reads TGTGCCAGCCACTCGAGCTCCTACGAGCAGTACTTC.